A selection of T cell receptor beta chains follows, all from one sample in a study of response to subunit inactivated influenza vaccine. TCRdb recomputed calls from the RT-PCR reads with MiXCR, one row per CDR3 protein. This sample carries fewer than 600,000 distinct CDR3 sequences, approximately 7.7% of them seen once, and the ten largest clones take about 12%. The specimen comprised PBMCs from blood, sampled around 2 years after vaccination. The receptors come from a man aged 50-75 years who received an inactivated influenza vaccine. CDR3s include the opening cysteine and the closing phenylalanine or tryptophan.

j_call	v_call	cdr3_aa
TRBJ2-5	TRBV15	CATSRFAGTGVRETQYF
TRBJ2-5	TRBV20-1	CSVAVRKETQYF
TRBJ2-3	TRBV29-1	CSVKGRFTDTQYF
TRBJ2-1	TRBV7-9	CASGGGGYNEQFF
TRBJ1-2	TRBV27	CASSLGGADGYTF
TRBJ2-5	TRBV5-1	CASSLALRGAQETQYF
TRBJ1-5	TRBV7-2	CASSLVGGDSQPQHF
TRBJ2-2	TRBV24-1	CATQDYQNTGELFF
TRBJ1-2	TRBV25-1	CASSASTGGYTF
TRBJ1-1	TRBV4-3	CASSRSGYTEAFF
TRBJ2-3	TRBV20-1	CSARDVTDTQYF
TRBJ2-2	TRBV4-2	CASSQPSGGTNTGELFF
TRBJ2-1	TRBV7-8	CASSTGTAPYNEQFF
TRBJ2-7	TRBV6-1	CASSTAGPTYEQYF
TRBJ2-4	TRBV6-2/TRBV6-3	CASSYSLVPDGRDKNIQYF
TRBJ2-1	TRBV3-1	CASSLTSGSFNEQFF
TRBJ2-3	TRBV11-3	CASSLRAGRTDTQYF
TRBJ2-7	TRBV20-1	CSAGGATSGSKGGEQYF
TRBJ2-7	TRBV7-6	CASSLEVGAYSYEQYF
TRBJ2-3	TRBV24-1	CATRGDRGRTDTQYF
TRBJ1-5	TRBV6-1	CASKTGLLVNQPQHF
TRBJ2-7	TRBV11-2	CASSLVLGGASEQYF
TRBJ2-3	TRBV11-2	CASSPGNRADTQYF
TRBJ2-7	TRBV5-1	CASSLVTDTYEQYF
TRBJ1-2	TRBV7-2	CASSLGDFFRGYTF
TRBJ1-2	TRBV15	CATATRTGSGGYTF
TRBJ1-4	TRBV7-2	CASSLYATNEKLFF
TRBJ1-1	TRBV20-1	CSARDQETAAFF
TRBJ2-1	TRBV20-1	CSERSGDRLQFF
TRBJ2-7	TRBV28	CASSLSTRVNEQYF
TRBJ2-7	TRBV4-3	CASSQDMARQYEQYF
TRBJ2-5	TRBV20-1	CSATSDRDRTGAQETQYF
TRBJ2-5	TRBV20-1	CSALPLAGSETQYF
TRBJ1-1	TRBV9	CASSVGGNRGTEAFF
TRBJ2-3	TRBV30	CAWSRVVPGDTQYF
TRBJ2-7	TRBV12-3/TRBV12-4	CASRRTGRSYEQYF
TRBJ2-1	TRBV20-1	CSARDDFNEQFF
TRBJ2-7	TRBV11-1	CASSPRRGGFDEQYF
TRBJ2-1	TRBV7-9	CASSLSGLAGSEQFF
TRBJ1-5	TRBV20-1	CSAISDRNQPQHF